These 3 T cell receptor beta chains were all obtained from the same sample, sequenced in a study of cytomegalovirus exposure and HLA in healthy donors. PCR was performed using 60 Vbeta and 13 Jbeta primers. Repertoires were generated with immunoSEQ multiplex PCR, while TCRdb's copy carries only in-frame clones and drops some. The data hold approximately 130,000 clones, with over 75% observed a single time. Sequenced sample: PBMCs. The receptor source for this set is a man aged 35 to 55 in good health and CMV-seronegative.

The chain joins TRBV7-2 to TRBJ2-1; TRBD1 might be the D (6 bases). The CDR3 has 14 amino acids. CDR1 is SGHTA and CDR2 is FQGNSA in the germline V gene. The V and J ends lost 5 bases and 9 bases respectively, with 17 bases between them. CDR3 loop: CASSIIKGGSEQFF. DNA for the CDR3: TGTGCCAGCAGCATTATTAAAGGGGGTAGTGAGCAGTTCTTC.

The chain links TRBV4-1 to TRBJ2-2; 7 bases map to TRBD1. The V gene end was trimmed by 5 bases and the J gene end by 6 bases; junction bases not matched to a gene: 12. Germline V gene data show CDR1 as MGHRA and CDR2 as YSYEKL. This CDR3 is built from 16 residues. The CDR3 nucleotides are TGCGCCAGCAGCAGGGAGACAGGGTCAGGGGCCGGGGAGCTGTTTTTT. Amino acid sequence: CASSRETGSGAGELFF.

The chain combines TRBV7-2 with TRBJ1-4; 7 bases line up with TRBD1. CDR1 SGHTA and CDR2 FQGNSA come from the germline V gene. CDR3 length: 15 residues. V was pared by 4 bases and J by 7 bases, with 9 bases of the junction left unmatched. The CDR3 is CASSYQTGPGEKLFF. The DNA of the CDR3 is TGTGCCAGCAGCTACCAGACAGGGCCCGGTGAAAAACTGTTTTTT.